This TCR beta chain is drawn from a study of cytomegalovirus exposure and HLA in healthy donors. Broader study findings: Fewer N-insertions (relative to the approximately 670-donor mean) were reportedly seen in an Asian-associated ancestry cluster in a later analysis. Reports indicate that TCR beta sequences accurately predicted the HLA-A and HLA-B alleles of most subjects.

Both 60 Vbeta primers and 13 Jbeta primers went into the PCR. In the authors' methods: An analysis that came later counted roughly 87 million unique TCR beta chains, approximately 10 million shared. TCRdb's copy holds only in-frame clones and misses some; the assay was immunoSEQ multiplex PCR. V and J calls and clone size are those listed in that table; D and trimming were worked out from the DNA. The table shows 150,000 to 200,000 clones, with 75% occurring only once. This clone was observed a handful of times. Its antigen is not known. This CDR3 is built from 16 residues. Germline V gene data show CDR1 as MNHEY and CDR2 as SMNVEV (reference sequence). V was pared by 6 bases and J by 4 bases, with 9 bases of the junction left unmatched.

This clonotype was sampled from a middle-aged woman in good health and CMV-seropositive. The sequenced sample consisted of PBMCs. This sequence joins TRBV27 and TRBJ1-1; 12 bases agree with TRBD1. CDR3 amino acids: CASRHSGTGGLTEAFF. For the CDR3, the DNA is TGTGCCAGCAGGCACTCCGGGACAGGGGGCCTCACTGAAGCTTTCTTT.